This T cell receptor (beta chain) stems from a study of T cells in Graves' hyperthyroidism and ophthalmopathy. This clonotype was detected many times. V shed 11 bases, J shed 3 bases, and the junction held 12 bases outside the gene matches. CDR1 and CDR2 (germline): SNHLY, FYNNEI. The CDR3 contains 16 residues. There were TCR beta CDR3 regions amplified from RNA transcripts. The TCR CDR3 was amplified in a first-round RT-PCR using the HTBI primer set. TCRdb analysed the multiplex PCR reads with MiXCR anew, one entry per CDR3 protein. The data contain hundreds of thousands of distinct CDR3 sequences, over 15% of them seen just once; the ten biggest clones take up under 20%.

The sequenced material came from blood. The receptor was derived from a woman aged 18-30 years with Graves' ophthalmopathy. V is TRBV2 and J is TRBJ2-3; 12 nucleotides match TRBD2. The DNA for the CDR3 is TGTGCCTGCCTCAGACTAGCGGGAGTATTTACAGATACGCAGTATTTT. As protein: CACLRLAGVFTDTQYF.